The 17 T cell receptor beta chains in this list originate from one sample, sequenced in a study of T-cell reconstitution after alpha-beta-depleted transplantation in children. Construction of the TCRbeta library involved unique molecular identifiers. TCRdb called the PCR reads again in MiXCR, with one record for every CDR3 protein. The profile shows around 200,000 distinct CDR3 sequences, approximately 10% of them singletons. The material was PBMCs, obtained before TCRalphabeta/CD19-depleted stem cell transplant. These receptors were collected from a child less than two years old with acute myeloid leukemia, due to receive a stem cell transplant.

This clonotype was observed at least ten times. V gene TRBV7-9 combines with J gene TRBJ2-1; 8 positions match TRBD2. The CDR3 has 14 amino acids. Trimming cost V 3 bases and J 7 bases; bases outside gene matches: 5. CDR1 and CDR2 from the germline V gene are SEHNR and FQNEAQ (reference sequence). As DNA, the CDR3 is TGTGCCAGCAGCTTCGGGACTAGTCAGAATGAGCAGTTCTTC. Protein sequence: CASSFGTSQNEQFF.

The J gene is TRBJ2-5, the V gene TRBV5-1; no clear D gene. V lost 4 bases and J 1 base, leaving 17 bases between the germline ends. CDR3 length: 16 amino acids. Germline CDR1 is SGHRS and CDR2 is YFSETQ. DNA of the CDR3: TGCGCCAGCAGCCATACTCCACTGGGCGGCCAAGAGACCCAGTACTTC. Amino acids: CASSHTPLGGQETQYF.

The sample holds many counts of this clonotype. This sequence joins TRBV11-2 and TRBJ1-2; D is perhaps TRBD1 (6 bases). Germline loops: CDR1 SGHAT, CDR2 FQNNGV. This CDR3 is 15 amino acids long. V was pared by 5 bases and J by 1 base, with 14 bases between. CDR3 in amino acids: CASSPSTGFNYGYTF. The CDR3 DNA sequence: TGTGCCAGCAGCCCCTCGACAGGATTTAACTATGGCTACACCTTC.

In this sample, this clonotype turned up many times. The chain uses TRBV20-1 and TRBJ1-2; tentative D call: TRBD1 (5 bases). The CDR3 extends over 15 amino acids. Between the trimmed V and J ends, which lost 4 bases and 1 base, there was a span of 16 bases. Germline loops: CDR1 DFQATT, CDR2 SNEGSKA (reference sequence). Here the CDR3 reads CSAIGAIPDNYGYTF. CDR3 sequence (DNA): TGCAGTGCTATCGGGGCGATTCCAGATAACTATGGCTACACCTTC.

This clonotype was seen at least ten times. The chain is built from TRBV12-3 or TRBV12-4 and TRBJ2-5; D is possibly TRBD2 (5 bases). The CDR3 consists of 14 residues. Between the trimmed V and J ends, which lost 6 bases and 3 bases, there was a span of 14 bases. DNA of the CDR3: TGTGCCAGCAGCCCACTAGAGAGCAAAGAGACCCAGTACTTC. Residues: CASSPLESKETQYF.

This clonotype was observed at least ten times. The chain couples TRBV29-1 to TRBJ2-6; 8 nucleotides match TRBD1. The CDR3 contains 14 residues. V shed 5 bases, J shed 1 base, and the junction held 1 base outside the gene matches. CDR1 SQVTM and CDR2 ANQGSEA come from the germline V gene. This chain's CDR3 is CSVRQGSGANVLTF. CDR3 DNA sequence: TGCAGCGTTCGACAGGGGTCTGGGGCCAACGTCCTGACTTTC.

The table lists this clonotype with many counts. The rearrangement joins TRBV3-1 to TRBJ1-4, with D possibly being TRBD1 (5 bases). The CDR3 sequence is 14 residues long. V was clipped by 4 bases and J by 8 bases, with 14 bases between them. The germline V gene encodes CDR1 LGHDT and CDR2 YNNKEL (reference sequence). The CDR3 sequence: CASSPLRRGEKLFF. The CDR3 coding sequence is TGTGCCAGCAGCCCCTTAAGGCGGGGGGAAAAACTGTTTTTT.

This clonotype was observed at least ten times. V usage is TRBV4-2 and J usage is TRBJ2-3, with 11 bases that match TRBD2. CDR1 and CDR2 from the germline V gene are LGHNA and YNFKEQ. CDR3 length: 15 residues. V dropped 4 bases and J dropped 5; count of bases not matched to a gene: 5. CDR3 sequence reads: CASSPGTSGKDTQYF. In DNA form, the CDR3 reads TGTGCCAGCAGCCCAGGGACTAGCGGAAAAGATACGCAGTATTTT.

This clonotype was seen at least ten times. The gene calls are TRBV14 and TRBJ2-7; D remains unclear. CDR3 length: 12 amino acids. From germline, CDR1 is SGHDN and CDR2 FVKESK. V lost 1 base and J 3 bases, leaving 4 bases between the germline ends. Written as DNA, the CDR3 is TGTGCCAGCAGCCAAGGTCACTACGAGCAGTACTTC. It translates to CASSQGHYEQYF.

This clonotype came up many times. The rearrangement uses TRBV5-5 and TRBJ2-1, with D perhaps matching TRBD2 (10 bases). The V end lost 1 base, the J end lost 7 bases, and 15 bases lay between the germline ends. Per the germline V gene, CDR1 is SGHKS and CDR2 is YYEKEE (reference sequence). This CDR3 comprises 15 residues. CDR3 sequence: CASSLTSGTGNEQFF. As DNA, the CDR3 is TGTGCCAGCAGCTTGACTAGCGGGACAGGGAATGAGCAGTTCTTC.

Many counts were recorded for this clonotype. The rearrangement uses TRBV3-1 and TRBJ2-1, with 15 bases fitting TRBD2. This CDR3 has 15 amino acids. Trimming took 4 bases from V and 10 from J; bases not matched to a gene: 5. Germline loops: CDR1 LGHDT, CDR2 YNNKEL (reference sequence). DNA of the CDR3: TGTGCCAGCAGCCGGGGACTAGCGGGGGGTGGAGAGCAGTTCTTC. It is translated as CASSRGLAGGGEQFF.

Of note for this clonotype: Possible read error: a much larger clone is one base away. The V and J genes are TRBV7-2 and TRBJ1-6; D remains unclear. The CDR3 consists of 14 residues. Germline CDR1 SGHTA, CDR2 FQGNSA. CDR3 region: CASRWGTDNSSLHF. Here the CDR3 DNA reads TGTGCCAGCAGATGGGGAACTGATAATTCATCCCTCCACTTT.

This clonotype was recorded at least ten times. The chain joins TRBV5-6 to TRBJ1-1; D gene uncertain. This CDR3 comprises 11 residues. Germline V CDR1 and CDR2: SGHDT, YYEEEE. The V and J ends lost 0 bases and 6 bases respectively, with 3 bases between them. The chain's CDR3 is CASSLGAEAFF. The CDR3 region has the DNA TGTGCCAGCAGCTTGGGGGCTGAAGCTTTCTTT.

This clonotype was counted once. The chain employs TRBV7-2 and TRBJ2-6, with no clear D. Looked up from germline, CDR1 is SGHTA and CDR2 is FQGNSA. The germline V and J ends were trimmed by 3 bases and 0 bases, with 12 bases remaining between them. There are 17 residues in the CDR3. CDR3 DNA sequence: TGTGCCAGCAGCTTTCGGACCAGGTTCTCTGGGGCCAACGTCCTGACTTTC. It specifies CASSFRTRFSGANVLTF.

This clonotype showed up many times. The gene calls are TRBV12-3 or TRBV12-4 and TRBJ2-1; 10 nucleotides match TRBD2. The CDR3 totals 15 residues. V trimming: 5 bases; J trimming: 2 bases; junction bases outside the gene matches: 3. CDR3 in DNA: TGTGCCAGCAGTACTACTAGCGGGGCCTACAATGAGCAGTTCTTC. As protein: CASSTTSGAYNEQFF.

This clonotype was observed a handful of times. The genes are TRBV28 and TRBJ1-4, with D unresolved. The CDR3 is made up of 14 amino acids. The ends were cut back, 1 base at V and 7 bases at J, with 10 bases in the middle. CDR1 MDHEN and CDR2 SYDVKM come from the germline V gene. The DNA for the CDR3 is TGTGCCAGCAGTTTATTAGAGGTCGGTGAAAAACTGTTTTTT. It codes for CASSLLEVGEKLFF.

The sample holds many counts of this clonotype. This chain links TRBV5-1 with TRBJ2-7; D is unresolved. Germline V gives CDR1 SGHRS, CDR2 YFSETQ. Between the trimmed V and J ends, which lost 4 bases and 6 bases, there was a span of 11 bases. The CDR3 contains 12 residues. CDR3 nucleotides: TGCGCCAGCAGCCCCGTAGGTGGCGAGCAGTACTTC. Amino acids: CASSPVGGEQYF.